This T cell receptor (beta chain) was sequenced in a study of sequential checkpoint blockade in melanoma. Study in general: DNA from 85 to 95 pretreatment tumor samples underwent TCRβ immunosequencing.

The CDR3 totals 17 residues. V gave up 4 bases and J gave up 2 bases, with 18 bases separating them. Germline CDR1 is LNHDA and CDR2 is SQIVND (reference sequence). The assay was immunoSEQ multiplex PCR, and TCRdb's table has in-frame clones only and misses some. The table lists 15,000 to 20,000 clones, over 60% of them singletons. Stated treatment: randomized to nivolumab then ipilimumab (arm A) or the reverse (arm B). Patients had received no earlier DNA-damaging chemotherapy. The sequence derives from a human donor with melanoma. The V gene is TRBV19, the J gene TRBJ2-1; maybe TRBD1 (6 bases). This sample comprised tumor tissue (inferred from file names), obtained from a patient given nivolumab and ipilimumab in sequence. CDR3 nucleotide sequence: TGTGCCAGTAGTAGCCCCCCAGGGGTGAGTGCCTACAATGAGCAGTTCTTC. Amino acids: CASSSPPGVSAYNEQFF.